The 10 T cell receptor beta chains presented below share a single source sample, sequenced in a study of T cells in Graves' hyperthyroidism and ophthalmopathy. TCR beta CDR3 regions were amplified from RNA. The HTBI primer set was used in a first-round RT-PCR of the TCR CDR3. TCRdb re-called the multiplex PCR reads through MiXCR, storing one row per CDR3 protein. The sample yields more than 350,000 distinct CDR3 sequences, 14% to 15% seen once. Material: blood. The origin of the receptors is a woman in her 30s with Graves' hyperthyroidism.

This clonotype was picked up a small number of times. The chain uses TRBV15 and TRBJ2-2; the D gene is possibly TRBD1 (6 bases). V was pared by 9 bases and J by 0 bases, with 11 bases between. The CDR3 sequence is 14 residues long. Germline V CDR1 and CDR2: LNHNV, YYDKDF (reference sequence). The CDR3 nucleotides read TGTGCCACTACTAGACAGGCGAACACCGGGGAGCTGTTTTTT. The encoded protein is CATTRQANTGELFF.

This clonotype showed up just a few times. The chain couples TRBV5-1 to TRBJ2-1, with D possibly TRBD2 on 6 matching bases. Trimming shortened V by 2 bases and J by 8 bases, and 17 bases separated the two germline ends. This CDR3 is built from 15 residues. Germline CDR1 reads SGHRS; CDR2 reads YFSETQ. The CDR3 spells CASSLMTAGNYEQFF. CDR3 sequence (DNA): TGCGCCAGCAGCTTAATGACGGCGGGAAACTATGAGCAGTTCTTC.

This clonotype was seen more than once but under ten times. The rearrangement links TRBV5-1 to TRBJ2-2; D is uncertain. Trimming pared 4 bases from V and 3 bases from J, leaving 13 bases between. The length of the CDR3 is 15 residues. CDR1 and CDR2 from the germline V gene are SGHRS and YFSETQ. In DNA form, the CDR3 reads TGCGCCAGCAGCGGCAGTCAGGCGTACACCGGGGAGCTGTTTTTT. Protein product: CASSGSQAYTGELFF.

This clonotype appeared a few times. The gene calls are TRBV27 and TRBJ2-2, with TRBD1 as a possible D gene (5 bases). The CDR3 consists of 17 residues. Trimming pared 4 bases from V and 0 bases from J, leaving 15 bases between. CDR1 is MNHEY, CDR2 SMNVEV, per germline (reference sequence). The CDR3 coding sequence is TGTGCCAGCAGTTGGTACTGGGGCGACGCGAACACCGGGGAGCTGTTTTTT. It encodes CASSWYWGDANTGELFF.

This clonotype was seen repeatedly, ten times or more. CDR3 amino acids: CSASSGSRLNEQFF. As DNA, the CDR3 is TGCAGTGCTAGTAGCGGGAGTCGCTTGAATGAGCAGTTCTTC. The rearrangement joins TRBV20-1 to TRBJ2-1; 9 bases line up with TRBD2. The CDR3 runs 14 residues. V trimming: 3 bases; J trimming: 7 bases; junction bases outside the gene matches: 7. Per the germline V gene, CDR1 is DFQATT and CDR2 is SNEGSKA (reference sequence).

This clonotype was observed many times. The chain carries TRBV12-3 or TRBV12-4 and TRBJ1-1; D remains ambiguous. V lost 4 bases to trimming and J lost 0 bases, with 9 bases between them. CDR3 length: 14 amino acids. The CDR3 loop reads CASSYPALNTEAFF. The CDR3 DNA sequence: TGTGCCAGCAGTTATCCAGCCTTGAACACTGAAGCTTTCTTT.

This clonotype appeared a single time. The conserved final phenylalanine or tryptophan is absent from the CDR3, which likely points to a read error. The chain recombines TRBV27 with TRBJ2-7; tentatively, D is TRBD2 (6 bases). Trimming pared 5 bases from V and 2 bases from J, leaving 19 bases between. The CDR3 is 16 residues long. Germline V gene lookup returns CDR1 MNHEY and CDR2 SMNVEV (reference sequence). CDR3 in amino acids: CASSPDSTSFPYEQYL. Here the CDR3 DNA reads TGTGCCAGCAGTCCCGACTCGACTAGTTTCCCCTACGAGCAGTACCTC.

Remarks on this clonotype: Possible read error: a much larger clone is one base away. This chain joins TRBV24-1 and TRBJ2-1; D call uncertain. This CDR3 spans 12 amino acids. CDR1 and CDR2 (germline): KGHDR, SFDVKD. Between the trimmed V and J ends, which lost 2 bases and 10 bases, there was a span of 8 bases. The CDR3 DNA reads as TGTGCCACCAGTGATTCGGCCAACGAGCAGTTCTTC. This encodes CATSDSANEQFF.

This clonotype was observed many times. The genes are TRBV18 and TRBJ2-7; TRBD1 matches 9 bases. CDR3 length: 14 residues. Germline CDR1 KGHSH, CDR2 LQKENI. The J segment lost 6 bases and the V segment lost 2 bases, leaving 5 bases of the junction unmatched. In DNA, the CDR3 is TGTGCCAGCTCACCAGGATCGGACAGGGGCGAGCAGTACTTC. This sequence encodes CASSPGSDRGEQYF.

This chain connects TRBV20-1 to TRBJ2-1; 16 bases map to TRBD2. The germline V gene encodes CDR1 DFQATT and CDR2 SNEGSKA (reference sequence). Losses at the gene ends were 0 bases for V and 10 bases for J; bases not matched to a gene: 6. This CDR3 is 16 amino acids long. The DNA of the CDR3 is TGCAGTGCTAGAGAAGGGACTAGCGGGAGGGCCAGGGAGCAGTTCTTC. It specifies CSAREGTSGRAREQFF.